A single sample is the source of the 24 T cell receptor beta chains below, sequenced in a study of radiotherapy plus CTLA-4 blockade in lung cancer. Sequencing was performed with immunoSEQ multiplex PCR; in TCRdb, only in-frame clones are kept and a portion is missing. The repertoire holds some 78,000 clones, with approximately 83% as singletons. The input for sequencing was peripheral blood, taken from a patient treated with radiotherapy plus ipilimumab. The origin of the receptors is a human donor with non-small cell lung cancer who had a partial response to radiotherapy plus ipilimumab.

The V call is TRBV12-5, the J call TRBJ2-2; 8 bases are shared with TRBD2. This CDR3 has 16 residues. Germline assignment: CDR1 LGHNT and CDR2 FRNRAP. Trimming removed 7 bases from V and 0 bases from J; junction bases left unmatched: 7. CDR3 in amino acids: CASALSSGTNTGELFF. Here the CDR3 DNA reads TGTGCTAGTGCCCTAAGTAGCGGGACGAACACCGGGGAGCTGTTTTTT.

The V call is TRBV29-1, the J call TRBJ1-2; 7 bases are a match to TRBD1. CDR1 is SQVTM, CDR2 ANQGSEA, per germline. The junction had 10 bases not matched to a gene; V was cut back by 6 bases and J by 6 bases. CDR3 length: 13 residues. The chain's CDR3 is CSVILQGDNGYTF. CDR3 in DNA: TGCAGCGTGATACTCCAGGGGGATAATGGCTACACCTTC.

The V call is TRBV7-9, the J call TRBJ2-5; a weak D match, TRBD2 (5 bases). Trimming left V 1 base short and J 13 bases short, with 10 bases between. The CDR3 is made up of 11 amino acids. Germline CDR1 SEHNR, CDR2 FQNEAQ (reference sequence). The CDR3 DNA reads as TGTGCCAGCAGCTTAGGACTACAAGGGTACTTC. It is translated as CASSLGLQGYF. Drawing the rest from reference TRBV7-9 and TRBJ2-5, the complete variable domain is DTGVSQNPRHKITKRGQNVTFRCDPISEHNRLYWYRQTLGQGPEFLTYFQNEAQLEKSRLLSDRFSAERPKGSFSTLEIQRTEQGDSAMYLCASSLGLQGYFGPGTRLLVL.

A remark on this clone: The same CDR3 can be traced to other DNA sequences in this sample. The CDR3 spells CASSPPLAGDNEQFF. The CDR3 DNA sequence: TGTGCCAGCAGCCCACCACTAGCGGGAGACAATGAGCAGTTCTTC. V gene TRBV5-5 combines with J gene TRBJ2-1; 11 bases match TRBD2. The ends lost 4 bases at V and 5 bases at J; junction bases unmatched: 5. Germline CDR1 is SGHKS and CDR2 is YYEKEE (reference sequence). This CDR3 is built from 15 residues.

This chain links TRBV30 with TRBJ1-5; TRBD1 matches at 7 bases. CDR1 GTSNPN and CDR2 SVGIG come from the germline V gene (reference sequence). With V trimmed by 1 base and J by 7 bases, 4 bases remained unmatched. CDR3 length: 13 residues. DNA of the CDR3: TGTGCCTGGAGTGATACAGGGGAACAGCCCCAGCATTTT. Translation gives CAWSDTGEQPQHF.

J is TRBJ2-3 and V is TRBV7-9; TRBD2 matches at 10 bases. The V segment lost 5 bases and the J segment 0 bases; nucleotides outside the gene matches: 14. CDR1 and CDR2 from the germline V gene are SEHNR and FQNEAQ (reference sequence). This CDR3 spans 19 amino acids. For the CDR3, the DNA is TGTGCCAGCAGCCCTCGCGTGGGTAGCGGGAGGTCTAGCACAGATACGCAGTATTTT. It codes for CASSPRVGSGRSSTDTQYF.

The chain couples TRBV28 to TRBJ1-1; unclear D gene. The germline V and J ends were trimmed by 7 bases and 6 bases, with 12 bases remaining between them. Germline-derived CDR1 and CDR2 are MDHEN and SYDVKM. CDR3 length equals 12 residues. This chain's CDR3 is CASMSERAEAFF. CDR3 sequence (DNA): TGTGCCAGCATGTCAGAGCGGGCTGAAGCTTTCTTT.

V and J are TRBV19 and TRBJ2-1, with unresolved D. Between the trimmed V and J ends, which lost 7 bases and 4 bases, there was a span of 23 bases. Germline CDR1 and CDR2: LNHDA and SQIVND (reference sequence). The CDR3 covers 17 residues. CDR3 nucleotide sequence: TGTGCCAGTACAGGTCCCGCCGACCCCCTTTTATACAATGAGCAGTTCTTC. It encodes CASTGPADPLLYNEQFF.

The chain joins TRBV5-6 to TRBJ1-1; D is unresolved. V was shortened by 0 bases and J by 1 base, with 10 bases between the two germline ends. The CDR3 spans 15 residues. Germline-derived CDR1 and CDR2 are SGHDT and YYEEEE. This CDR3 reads CASSLDSQPNTEAFF. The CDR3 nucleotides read TGTGCCAGCAGCTTGGACAGCCAGCCGAACACTGAAGCTTTCTTT.

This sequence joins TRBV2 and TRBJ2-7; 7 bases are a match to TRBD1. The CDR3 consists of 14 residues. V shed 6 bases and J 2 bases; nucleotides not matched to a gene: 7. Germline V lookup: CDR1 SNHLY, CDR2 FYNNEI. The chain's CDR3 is CASRGDSGTYEQYF. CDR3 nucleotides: TGTGCCAGCAGGGGGGACAGCGGAACCTACGAGCAGTACTTC. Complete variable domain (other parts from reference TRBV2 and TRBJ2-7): EPEVTQTPSHQVTQMGQEVILRCVPISNHLYFYWYRQILGQKVEFLVSFYNNEISEKSEIFDDQFSVERPDGSNFTLKIRSTKLEDSAMYFCASRGDSGTYEQYFGPGTRLTVT.

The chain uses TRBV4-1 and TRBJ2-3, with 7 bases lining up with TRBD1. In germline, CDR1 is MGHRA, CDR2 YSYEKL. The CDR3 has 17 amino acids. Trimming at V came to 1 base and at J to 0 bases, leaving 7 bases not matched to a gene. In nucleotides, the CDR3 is TGCGCCAGCAGCCAAGGGTCTGCAGGGGGAAGCACAGATACGCAGTATTTT. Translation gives CASSQGSAGGSTDTQYF.

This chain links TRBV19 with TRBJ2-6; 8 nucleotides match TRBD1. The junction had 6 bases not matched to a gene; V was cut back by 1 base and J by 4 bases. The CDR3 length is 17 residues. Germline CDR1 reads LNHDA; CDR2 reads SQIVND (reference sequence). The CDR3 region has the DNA TGTGCCAGTAGTATAGCGAAGACAGGGGCGGGGGCCAACGTCCTGACTTTC. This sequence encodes CASSIAKTGAGANVLTF.

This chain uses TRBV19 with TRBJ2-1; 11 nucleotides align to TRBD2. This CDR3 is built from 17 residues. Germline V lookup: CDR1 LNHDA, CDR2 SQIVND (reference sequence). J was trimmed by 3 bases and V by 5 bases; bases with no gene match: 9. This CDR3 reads CASSVELAGVRYNEQFF. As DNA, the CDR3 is TGTGCCAGTAGTGTCGAACTAGCGGGAGTCCGCTACAATGAGCAGTTCTTC.

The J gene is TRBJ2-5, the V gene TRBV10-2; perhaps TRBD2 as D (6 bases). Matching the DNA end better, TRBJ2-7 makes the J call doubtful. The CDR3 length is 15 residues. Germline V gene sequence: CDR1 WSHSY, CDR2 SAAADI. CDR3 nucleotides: TGCGCCAGCAGTGGTGGGGGGACTTCCGTCTACGAGCAGTACTTC. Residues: CASSGGGTSVYEQYF.

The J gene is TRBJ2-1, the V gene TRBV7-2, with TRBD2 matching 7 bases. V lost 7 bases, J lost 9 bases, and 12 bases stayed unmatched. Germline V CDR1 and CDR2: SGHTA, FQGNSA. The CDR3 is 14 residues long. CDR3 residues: CASTLSGGRSEQFF. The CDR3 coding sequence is TGTGCCAGCACCCTCTCGGGGGGAAGGAGTGAGCAGTTCTTC.

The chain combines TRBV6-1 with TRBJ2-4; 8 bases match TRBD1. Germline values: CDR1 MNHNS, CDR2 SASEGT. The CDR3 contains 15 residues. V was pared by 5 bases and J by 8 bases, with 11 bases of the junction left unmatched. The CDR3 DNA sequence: TGTGCCAGCAGTTCCACAAAACAGGGGGGCTACATTCAGTACTTC. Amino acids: CASSSTKQGGYIQYF.

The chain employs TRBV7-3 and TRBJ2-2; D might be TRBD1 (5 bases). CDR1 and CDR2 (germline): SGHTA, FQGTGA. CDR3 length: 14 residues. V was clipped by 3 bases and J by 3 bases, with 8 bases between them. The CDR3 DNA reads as TGTGCCAGCAGCTTCCAGGGCGACACCGGGGAGCTGTTTTTT. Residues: CASSFQGDTGELFF.

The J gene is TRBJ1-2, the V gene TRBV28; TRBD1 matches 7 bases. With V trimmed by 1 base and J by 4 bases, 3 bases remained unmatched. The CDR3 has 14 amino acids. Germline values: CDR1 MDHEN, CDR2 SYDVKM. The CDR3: CASSLLQGTYGYTF. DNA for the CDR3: TGTGCCAGCAGTTTATTACAGGGGACCTATGGCTACACCTTC.

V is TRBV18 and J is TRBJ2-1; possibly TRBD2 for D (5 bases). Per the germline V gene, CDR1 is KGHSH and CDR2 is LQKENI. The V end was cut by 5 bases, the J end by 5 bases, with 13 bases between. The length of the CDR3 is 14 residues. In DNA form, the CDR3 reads TGTGCCAGCTCAATCACCCGAGGGAACAATGAGCAGTTCTTC. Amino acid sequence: CASSITRGNNEQFF. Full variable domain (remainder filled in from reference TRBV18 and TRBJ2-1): NAGVMQNPRHLVRRRGQEARLRCSPMKGHSHVYWYRQLPEEGLKFMVYLQKENIIDESGMPKERFSAEFPKEGPSILRIQQVVRGDSAAYFCASSITRGNNEQFFGPGTRLTVL.

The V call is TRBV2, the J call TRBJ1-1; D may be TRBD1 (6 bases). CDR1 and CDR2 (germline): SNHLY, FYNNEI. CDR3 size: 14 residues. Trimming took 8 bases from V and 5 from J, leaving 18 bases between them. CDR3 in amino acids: CASSLGGGKTEAFF. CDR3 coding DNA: TGTGCCAGCTCTCTAGGGGGGGGAAAAACTGAAGCTTTCTTT.

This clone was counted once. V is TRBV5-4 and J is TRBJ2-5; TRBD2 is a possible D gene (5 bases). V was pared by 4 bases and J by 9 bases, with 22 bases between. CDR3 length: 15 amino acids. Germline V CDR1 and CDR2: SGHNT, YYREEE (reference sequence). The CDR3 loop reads CASSHPKDSSPAQYF. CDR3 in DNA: TGTGCCAGCAGCCACCCCAAGGACTCGTCACCCGCCCAGTACTTC.

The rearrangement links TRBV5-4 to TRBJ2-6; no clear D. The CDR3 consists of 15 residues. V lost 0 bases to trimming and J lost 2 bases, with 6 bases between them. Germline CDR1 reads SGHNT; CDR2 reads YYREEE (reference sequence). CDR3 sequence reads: CASSLVQPGANVLTF. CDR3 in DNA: TGTGCCAGCAGCTTGGTACAGCCTGGGGCCAACGTCCTGACTTTC.

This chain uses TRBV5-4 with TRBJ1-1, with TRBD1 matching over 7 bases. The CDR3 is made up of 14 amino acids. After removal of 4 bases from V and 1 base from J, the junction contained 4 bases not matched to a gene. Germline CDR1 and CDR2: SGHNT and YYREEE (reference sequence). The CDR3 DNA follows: TGTGCCAGCAGCCGGGACAGAGGGAACACTGAAGCTTTCTTT. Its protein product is CASSRDRGNTEAFF.

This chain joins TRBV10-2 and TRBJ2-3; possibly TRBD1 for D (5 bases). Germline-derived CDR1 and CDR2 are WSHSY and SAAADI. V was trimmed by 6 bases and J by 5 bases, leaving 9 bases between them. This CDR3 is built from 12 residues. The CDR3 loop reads CASRITGDTQYF. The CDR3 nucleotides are TGCGCCAGCAGGATAACAGGAGATACGCAGTATTTT.